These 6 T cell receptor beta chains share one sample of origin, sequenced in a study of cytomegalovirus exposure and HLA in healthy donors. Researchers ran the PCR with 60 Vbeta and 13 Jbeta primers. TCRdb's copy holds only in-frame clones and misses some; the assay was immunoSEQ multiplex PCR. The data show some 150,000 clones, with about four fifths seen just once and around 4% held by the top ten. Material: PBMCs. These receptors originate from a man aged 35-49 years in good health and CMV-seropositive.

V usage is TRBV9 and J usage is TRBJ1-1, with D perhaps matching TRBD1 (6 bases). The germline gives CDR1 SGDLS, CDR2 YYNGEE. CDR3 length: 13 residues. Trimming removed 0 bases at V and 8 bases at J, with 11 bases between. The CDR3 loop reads CASSVGQASEAFF. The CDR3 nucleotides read TGTGCCAGCAGCGTAGGACAGGCCTCGGAAGCTTTCTTT.

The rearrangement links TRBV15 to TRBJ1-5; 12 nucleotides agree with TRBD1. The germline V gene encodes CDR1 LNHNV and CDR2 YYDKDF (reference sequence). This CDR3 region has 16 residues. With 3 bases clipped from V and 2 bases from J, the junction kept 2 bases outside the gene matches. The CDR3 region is CATSRGQGAGNQPQHF. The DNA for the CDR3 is TGTGCCACCAGCAGGGGACAGGGGGCAGGCAATCAGCCCCAGCATTTT.

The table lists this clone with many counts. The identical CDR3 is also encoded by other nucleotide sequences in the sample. Written as DNA, the CDR3 is TGTGCCAGCAGCTTCCTTGGGGCTGGGACTAATGAAAAACTGTTTTTT. This translates into CASSFLGAGTNEKLFF. This sequence joins TRBV11-2 and TRBJ1-4; tentatively, D is TRBD1 (5 bases). Germline V gives CDR1 SGHAT, CDR2 FQNNGV. CDR3 length: 16 residues. Trimming pared 3 bases from V and 2 bases from J, leaving 13 bases between. Combining the CDR3 with reference TRBV11-2 and TRBJ1-4 gives the whole variable domain EAGVAQSPRYKIIEKRQSVAFWCNPISGHATLYWYQQILGQGPKLLIQFQNNGVVDDSQLPKDRFSAERLKGVDSTLKIQPAKLEDSAVYLCASSFLGAGTNEKLFFGSGTQLSVL.

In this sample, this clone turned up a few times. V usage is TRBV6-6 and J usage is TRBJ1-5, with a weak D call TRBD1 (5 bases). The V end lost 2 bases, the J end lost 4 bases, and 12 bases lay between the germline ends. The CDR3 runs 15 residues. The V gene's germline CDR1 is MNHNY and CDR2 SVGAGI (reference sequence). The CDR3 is CASSYHPTDNQPQHF. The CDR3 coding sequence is TGTGCCAGCAGTTACCATCCGACAGATAATCAGCCCCAGCATTTT.

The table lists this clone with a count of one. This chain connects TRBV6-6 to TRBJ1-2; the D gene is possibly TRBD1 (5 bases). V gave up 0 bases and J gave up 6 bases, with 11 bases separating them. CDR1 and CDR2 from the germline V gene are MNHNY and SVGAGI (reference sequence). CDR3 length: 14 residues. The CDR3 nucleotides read TGTGCCAGCAGTTACTCGATAGGGGTAGATGGCTACACCTTC. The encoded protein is CASSYSIGVDGYTF.

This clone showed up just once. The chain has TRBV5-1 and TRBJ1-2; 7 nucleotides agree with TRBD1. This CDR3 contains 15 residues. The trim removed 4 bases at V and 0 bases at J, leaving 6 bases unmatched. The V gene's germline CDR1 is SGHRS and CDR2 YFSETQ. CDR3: CASSAGQATNYGYTF. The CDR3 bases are TGCGCCAGCAGCGCTGGACAGGCCACTAACTATGGCTACACCTTC.